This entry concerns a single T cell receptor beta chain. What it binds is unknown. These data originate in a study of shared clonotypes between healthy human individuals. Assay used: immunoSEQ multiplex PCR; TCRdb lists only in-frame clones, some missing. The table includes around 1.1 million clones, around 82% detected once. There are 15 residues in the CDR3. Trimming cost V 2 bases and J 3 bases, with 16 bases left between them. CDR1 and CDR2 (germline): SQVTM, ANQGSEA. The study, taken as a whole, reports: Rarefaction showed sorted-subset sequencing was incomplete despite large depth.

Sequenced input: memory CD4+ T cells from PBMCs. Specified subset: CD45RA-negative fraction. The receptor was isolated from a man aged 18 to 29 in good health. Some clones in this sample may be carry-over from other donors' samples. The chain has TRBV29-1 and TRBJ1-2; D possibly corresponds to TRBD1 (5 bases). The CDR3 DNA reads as TGCAGCGTTGAAAGGATATACAGGAGCCACTATGGCTACACCTTC. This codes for CSVERIYRSHYGYTF.